This is a list of T cell receptor beta chains from one sample in a study of blood T cells in healthy people across ages. Each CDR3 protein is one row after TCRdb ran MiXCR on the 5' RACE reads. The data hold roughly 1,300,000 distinct CDR3 sequences, with approximately 59% observed a single time. The specimen sequenced was blood. Every receptor here comes from a young man in good health. CDR3s include the opening cysteine and the closing phenylalanine or tryptophan. D genes are given only for firm matches. A clone size is listed for some rows: how often the clone was seen (once, few, many), or a class if it is expanded.

>TRBD2|NA|TRBJ2-1|TRBV5-1
CASTFRGDGSSDNEQFF
TGCGCCAGCACCTTTCGGGGGGACGGAAGCTCCGACAATGAGCAGTTCTTC
>TRBD2|NA|TRBJ2-5|TRBV29-1
CSVVGGATVQEAQYF
TGCAGCGTTGTGGGAGGGGCGACGGTCCAAGAGGCCCAGTACTTC
>NA|few|TRBJ2-1|TRBV11-1
CASSFTSNEQFF
TGTGCCAGCAGCTTTACTAGCAATGAGCAGTTCTTC
>TRBD2|NA|TRBJ2-1|TRBV4-1
CASSQVASGKRNEQFF
TGCGCCAGCAGCCAAGTTGCTAGCGGGAAGAGGAATGAGCAGTTCTTC
>NA|once|TRBJ2-4|TRBV29-1
CSVVPTNQRAKNIQYF
TGCAGCGTTGTGCCTACTAACCAGCGAGCCAAAAACATTCAGTACTTC
>NA|few|TRBJ2-5|TRBV20-1
CSASSQPYQETQYF
TGCAGTGCTAGTTCACAACCGTACCAAGAGACCCAGTACTTC
>TRBD1|NA|TRBJ2-5|TRBV7-2
CASSLSQWDSQETQYF
TGTGCCAGCAGCTTAAGTCAGTGGGACAGCCAAGAGACCCAGTACTTC
>NA|NA|TRBJ2-7|TRBV3-1
CASSQGPSSRDPTYEQYF
TGTGCCAGCAGCCAAGGTCCTTCCTCCCGAGACCCAACCTACGAGCAGTACTTC
>NA|NA|TRBJ1-4|TRBV12-3/TRBV12-4
CAGSRMTPTNEKLFF
TGTGCCGGCAGCCGGATGACACCTACTAATGAAAAACTGTTTTTT
>NA|once|TRBJ1-5|TRBV19
CASSIQISNQPQHF
TGTGCCAGTAGTATACAAATTAGCAATCAGCCCCAGCATTTT
>NA|NA|TRBJ2-7|TRBV6-2/TRBV6-3
CASSSPEGQYPYYEQYF
TGTGCCAGCAGTTCGCCTGAAGGGCAATATCCCTACTACGAGCAGTACTTC
>TRBD1|NA|TRBJ1-2|TRBV5-8
CASSLLIFRDRGRANYGYTF
TGTGCCAGCAGCCTGCTAATTTTCCGGGACAGGGGCCGAGCTAACTATGGCTACACCTTC
>NA|NA|TRBJ2-7|TRBV7-2
CASSRPPPMYEQYF
TGTGCCAGCAGCCGACCACCCCCAATGTACGAGCAGTACTTC
>NA|NA|TRBJ1-4|TRBV5-1
CASSPVPNEKLFF
TGCGCCAGCAGCCCCGTCCCTAATGAAAAACTGTTTTTT
>NA|NA|TRBJ2-1|TRBV5-5
CASARLDEQFF
TGTGCCAGCGCGAGGTTGGATGAGCAGTTCTTC
>NA|NA|TRBJ2-3|TRBV29-1
CSVPTDCYTDTQYF
TGCAGCGTCCCGACGGACTGTTACACAGATACGCAGTATTTT
>NA|NA|TRBJ2-1|TRBV6-2/TRBV6-3
CASSYFRAWNNEQFF
TGTGCCAGCAGTTACTTTCGGGCATGGAACAATGAGCAGTTCTTC
>TRBD2|NA|TRBJ2-3|TRBV2
CASSVGLARDTQYF
TGTGCCAGCAGTGTGGGACTAGCGAGAGATACGCAGTATTTT
>NA|once|TRBJ2-5|TRBV18
CASSNRFNQETQYF
TGTGCCAGCTCGAACAGGTTCAACCAAGAGACCCAGTACTTC
>NA|NA|TRBJ2-1|TRBV6-1
CASQLAPPPFYNEQFF
TGTGCCAGCCAACTGGCGCCTCCCCCCTTTTACAATGAGCAGTTCTTC
>NA|NA|TRBJ2-1|TRBV12-3/TRBV12-4
CASSPEGDPDYNEQFF
TGTGCCAGCAGTCCAGAGGGGGACCCCGACTACAATGAGCAGTTCTTC
>NA|few|TRBJ2-3|TRBV29-1
CSVIGGSRDTQYF
TGCAGCGTTATCGGGGGTTCGAGAGATACGCAGTATTTT
>TRBD1|NA|TRBJ2-7|TRBV7-8
CASSPDRALITRAYEQYF
TGTGCCAGCAGCCCGGACAGGGCATTGATTACGCGGGCCTACGAGCAGTACTTC
>NA|NA|TRBJ2-1|TRBV20-1
CSQRSGGPSPYNEQFF
TGCAGTCAGAGGAGTGGCGGGCCCTCACCCTACAATGAGCAGTTCTTC
>TRBD2|NA|TRBJ2-3|TRBV7-2
CASSKTSGGEYTQYF
TGTGCCAGCAGCAAAACTAGCGGGGGGGAATATACGCAGTATTTT
>NA|NA|TRBJ2-1|TRBV30
CAWREPLGEQFF
TGTGCCTGGAGGGAGCCCCTAGGTGAGCAGTTCTTC
>NA|NA|TRBJ1-4|TRBV20-1
CSAGQGGKLFF
TGCAGTGCTGGGCAGGGAGGAAAACTGTTTTTT
>NA|NA|TRBJ1-2|TRBV29-1
CSVTGHNYGYTF
TGCAGCGTGACCGGGCATAACTATGGCTACACCTTC
>NA|NA|TRBJ2-5|TRBV7-2
CASSLDLSQGTQYF
TGTGCCAGCAGCTTAGATCTCTCTCAAGGGACCCAGTACTTC
>TRBD2|NA|TRBJ2-1|TRBV12-5
CASGLAIAGGPNEQFF
TGTGCTAGTGGTTTAGCCATAGCGGGGGGTCCTAATGAGCAGTTCTTC
>NA|NA|TRBJ2-1|TRBV7-6
CASSLALDIWSYNEQFF
TGTGCCAGCAGCTTAGCTTTGGATATCTGGAGCTACAATGAGCAGTTCTTC
>NA|NA|TRBJ1-2|TRBV6-6
CASYAAGYTF
TGTGCCTCATACGCTGCGGGCTACACCTTC
>NA|NA|TRBJ1-2|TRBV6-4
CASSDLGTNYGYTF
TGTGCCAGCAGTGATTTGGGAACCAACTATGGCTACACCTTC